A single sample is the source of the 20 T cell receptor beta chains below, sequenced in a study of CD8+CD57+ T cells in acquired aplastic anemia. CD8+CD57+ cell expansion had been shown by flow cytometry in patients chosen for sequencing. Genomic DNA served as template for TCR beta VDJ and CDR3 profiling. TCRdb re-called the reads through MiXCR, storing one row per CDR3 protein. The table has around 430,000 distinct CDR3 sequences, roughly 34% seen once. The sequenced material came from sorted CD4+, CD8+, or CD8+CD57+ T cells (not recorded which) from PBMCs. These TCRs come from a human donor with aplastic anemia.

The chain combines TRBV5-8 with TRBJ2-5, with unresolved D. CDR3 length: 15 amino acids. V lost 0 bases to trimming and J lost 0 bases, with 9 bases between them. Looked up from germline, CDR1 is SGHTS and CDR2 is YDEGEE. In DNA form, the CDR3 reads TGTGCCAGCAGCTTGGTGCGGTGGTACCAAGAGACCCAGTACTTC. Translation: CASSLVRWYQETQYF.

This chain connects TRBV5-1 to TRBJ1-1; no firm D call. V was trimmed by 2 bases and J by 1 base, leaving 6 bases between them. The CDR3 covers 13 residues. Germline V lookup: CDR1 SGHRS, CDR2 YFSETQ. The CDR3 sequence is CASSFMGNTEAFF. In nucleotides, the CDR3 is TGCGCCAGCAGCTTCATGGGGAACACTGAAGCTTTCTTT.

CDR3 sequence: CASSKDRDSGKQYF. The CDR3, as DNA: TGTGCCAGCAGCAAGGACAGGGACTCCGGGAAGCAGTACTTC. This sequence joins TRBV7-9 and TRBJ2-7, with 8 positions matching TRBD1. Per the germline V gene, CDR1 is SEHNR and CDR2 is FQNEAQ (reference sequence). This CDR3 is 14 amino acids long. J lost 8 bases, V lost 5 bases, and 11 bases had no gene match.

This clonotype appeared many times. The V call is TRBV29-1, the J call TRBJ1-1, with D hard to call. The V and J ends lost 6 bases and 2 bases respectively, with 10 bases between them. The CDR3 extends over 12 amino acids. Germline V gene sequence: CDR1 SQVTM, CDR2 ANQGSEA. The CDR3 region is CSVLVYNTEAFF. The DNA for the CDR3 is TGCAGCGTCTTGGTTTATAACACTGAAGCTTTCTTT.

Note on this clonotype: A much larger clone differs by one base, so this may be a read error. This chain links TRBV20-1 with TRBJ2-7; TRBD2 matches 13 bases. Germline V CDR1 and CDR2: DFQATT, SNEGSKA (reference sequence). The V and J ends lost 1 base and 5 bases, in that order; junction bases with no gene match: 5. The CDR3 spans 15 residues. The DNA of the CDR3 is TGCAGTGCTAGAGCGCTTGGACTAGCGGGGGACGAGCAGTACTTC. Its translation: CSARALGLAGDEQYF.

The chain combines TRBV29-1 with TRBJ2-1; D call uncertain. There are 11 residues in the CDR3. V was clipped by 7 bases and J by 3 bases, with 7 bases between them. Per the germline V gene, CDR1 is SQVTM and CDR2 is ANQGSEA. The CDR3 nucleotides read TGCAGCGGGAAGATCTACAATGAGCAGTTCTTC. Its translation: CSGKIYNEQFF.

This clonotype appeared a single time. The V gene is TRBV20-1, the J gene TRBJ1-2; 8 positions agree with TRBD1. The junction had 7 bases not matched to a gene; V was cut back by 3 bases and J by 4 bases. The germline gives CDR1 DFQATT, CDR2 SNEGSKA (reference sequence). The CDR3 contains 14 residues. Written as DNA, the CDR3 is TGCAGTGCTAGGGAAAGACAGGGGAGCTATGGCTACACCTTC. It codes for CSARERQGSYGYTF.

This clonotype came up a few times. The CDR3 sequence: CASSALIGGPGELFF. The CDR3 DNA follows: TGTGCCAGCAGCGCGTTAATCGGGGGACCCGGGGAGCTGTTTTTT. The chain is built from TRBV14 and TRBJ2-2, with TRBD2 as a possible D gene (6 bases). The V gene lost 5 bases and the J gene lost 6 bases, with 16 bases spanning the gap. The germline CDR1 and CDR2 sequences are SGHDN and FVKESK. The CDR3 covers 15 residues.

In its sample, this clonotype was seen a few times. A clone one base away is much larger, so this may be a read error. This chain uses TRBV11-2 with TRBJ1-2; 9 nucleotides agree with TRBD1. After removal of 1 base from V and 4 bases from J, the junction contained 1 base not matched to a gene. The length of the CDR3 is 14 residues. CDR1 is SGHAT and CDR2 is FQNNGV in the germline V gene. DNA for the CDR3: TGTGCCAGCAGCTTAGGGGACAGGGCCTATGGCTACACCTTC. Translating gives CASSLGDRAYGYTF.

This clonotype was counted at least ten times. The junction departs from germline at one end; a sequencing error may be responsible. J is TRBJ1-5 and V is TRBV7-2; the D is unclear. CDR1 and CDR2 from the germline V gene are SGHTA and FQGNSA. CDR3 length: 13 amino acids. This CDR3 reads CASTLEVSQPQHF. For the CDR3, the DNA is TGTGCCAGCACCTTAGAGGTTAGCCAGCCCCAGCATTTT.

The CDR3, as DNA: TGCGCCAGCAGCCAAGTAGCAGCCAAAAACATTCAGTACTTC. It yields the protein CASSQVAAKNIQYF. The chain carries TRBV4-3 and TRBJ2-4; D gene uncertain. The germline V and J ends were trimmed by 1 base and 0 bases, with 4 bases remaining between them. Germline V gene lookup returns CDR1 LGHNA and CDR2 YSLEER. The length of the CDR3 is 14 residues.

The chain employs TRBV7-9 and TRBJ1-3; D call uncertain. The V and J ends lost 5 bases and 0 bases respectively, with 11 bases between them. Germline assignment: CDR1 SEHNR and CDR2 FQNEAQ (reference sequence). This CDR3 contains 15 residues. The CDR3 DNA follows: TGTGCCAGCAGCCACATTCGGGACTCTGGAAACACCATATATTTT. Residues: CASSHIRDSGNTIYF.

This clonotype occurred many times. The V call is TRBV7-9, the J call TRBJ1-2, with D maybe TRBD1 (5 bases). The CDR3 is 14 residues long. V was trimmed by 5 bases and J by 2 bases, leaving 12 bases between them. Looked up from germline, CDR1 is SEHNR and CDR2 is FQNEAQ (reference sequence). The CDR3, as DNA: TGTGCCAGCAGCCCAAGGCGGGGGAACTATGGCTACACCTTC. This translates into CASSPRRGNYGYTF.

This clonotype was detected ten times or more. V gene TRBV19 combines with J gene TRBJ2-3; D is unresolved. The germline V gene encodes CDR1 LNHDA and CDR2 SQIVND (reference sequence). V lost 2 bases and J 2 bases, leaving 11 bases between the germline ends. The CDR3 sequence is 15 residues long. The CDR3 here is CASSISGVVTDTQYF. The CDR3 nucleotides read TGTGCCAGTAGTATATCAGGCGTGGTCACAGATACGCAGTATTTT.

The chain combines TRBV7-9 with TRBJ2-5, with a weak D call TRBD1 (6 bases). The germline CDR1 and CDR2 sequences are SEHNR and FQNEAQ (reference sequence). Trimming took off 1 base at V and 4 bases at J, with 16 bases between the two ends. The length of the CDR3 is 16 residues. The CDR3 protein is CASSLVAGVWGETQYF. The CDR3 bases are TGTGCCAGCAGCTTAGTGGCAGGGGTTTGGGGAGAGACCCAGTACTTC.

CDR3 in DNA: TGCGCCAGCAGCCAAGTCTTCGACCGGTACAATGAGCAGTTCTTC. Its translation is CASSQVFDRYNEQFF. V is TRBV4-1 and J is TRBJ2-1; D is ambiguous. The CDR3 is made up of 15 amino acids. Germline V gene lookup returns CDR1 MGHRA and CDR2 YSYEKL. Trimming pared 1 base from V and 4 bases from J, leaving 11 bases between.

This clonotype was found a few times. The V gene is TRBV20-1, the J gene TRBJ2-3; 7 nucleotides agree with TRBD2. The CDR3 has 16 amino acids. Germline V gene sequence: CDR1 DFQATT, CDR2 SNEGSKA (reference sequence). Trimming at V came to 0 bases and at J to 2 bases, leaving 8 bases not matched to a gene. CDR3 sequence: CSAREWLADFTDTQYF. The CDR3 bases are TGCAGTGCTAGAGAGTGGCTAGCGGATTTCACAGATACGCAGTATTTT.

This clonotype was counted at least ten times. The rearrangement joins TRBV7-2 to TRBJ1-6; D unresolved. Per germline, CDR1 SGHTA and CDR2 FQGNSA. V lost 2 bases and J 7 bases, leaving 3 bases between the germline ends. This CDR3 has 12 amino acids. The CDR3 DNA follows: TGTGCCAGCAGCTTACCGAATTCACCCCTCCACTTT. It is translated as CASSLPNSPLHF. The whole variable domain, filled in from reference TRBV7-2 and TRBJ1-6, reads GAGVSQSPSNKVTEKGKDVELRCDPISGHTALYWYRQSLGQGLEFLIYFQGNSAPDKSGLPSDRFSAERTGGSVSTLTIQRTQQEDSAVYLCASSLPNSPLHFGNGTRLTVT.

This clonotype has a count of ten or more. The junction does not match germline at one end; this may be a read error. CDR3 amino acids: CAASGPREKLFF. CDR3 nucleotide sequence: TGTGCCGCCAGCGGTCCCAGGGAAAAACTGTTTTTT. The chain recombines TRBV15 with TRBJ1-4; no definite D call. CDR1 is LNHNV and CDR2 is YYDKDF in the germline V gene (reference sequence). The CDR3 is 12 amino acids.

V usage is TRBV6-5 and J usage is TRBJ2-7; D may be TRBD1 or TRBD2 (5 bases each). The V end lost 4 bases, the J end lost 0 bases, and 16 bases lay between the germline ends. The germline gives CDR1 MNHEY, CDR2 SVGAGI. This CDR3 spans 16 amino acids. The CDR3 bases are TGTGCCAGCAGTTTCCCGGGGCTCATCCCCTCCTACGAGCAGTACTTC. It encodes CASSFPGLIPSYEQYF.